This TCR beta chain was sequenced during a study of T cell repertoires in cytomegalovirus infection. Whole-study context: Shared public TCR beta signatures pointed to both CMV infection and a matching HLA type.

Concerning this clonotype: Its specificity is not known.

Whole-study findings and limits: The ex vivo response was dominated by HLA-C-restricted CMV-specific TCR beta clonotypes. Individuals carrying CMV plus the relevant HLA were identified by cumulative frequency of public TCR beta families.

The V segment lost 4 bases and the J segment 2 bases; nucleotides outside the gene matches: 8. CDR3 size: 15 residues. Germline assignment: CDR1 GTSNPN and CDR2 SVGIG (reference sequence). TCRdb itself ran the reads through MiXCR, one entry per CDR3 protein. The sample lists almost 90,000 distinct CDR3 sequences; about 29% were seen once. The rearrangement links TRBV30 to TRBJ2-3; 8 nucleotides agree with TRBD2. The specimen comprised CD8+ T cells from cultured PBMCs, sampled from culture after CMV antigen stimulation. The clonotype was recovered from a human donor in good health (CMV status not recorded). Some clones in this sample may be carry-over from other donors' samples. The CDR3, as DNA: TGTGCCTGGAACGCGCAGCGGGGGTTCACAGATACGCAGTATTTT. Translation: CAWNAQRGFTDTQYF.